These 25 T cell receptor beta chains share one sample of origin, sequenced in a study of blood T cells in healthy people across ages. Primers used in a second PCR of about 6 to 11 cycles were a sample-barcoded 5' primer and a J-beta primer mix. TCRdb reanalysed the 5' RACE reads using MiXCR and keeps one entry per CDR3 protein. The sample lists roughly 1,700,000 distinct CDR3 sequences; 28% were seen once. The sample comprised blood. Receptor source: a woman in her twenties or thirties in good health.

The V gene is TRBV5-5, the J gene TRBJ1-1; D is unclear. CDR3 size: 13 residues. Between the trimmed V and J ends, which lost 4 bases and 3 bases, there was a span of 10 bases. Germline loops: CDR1 SGHKS, CDR2 YYEKEE (reference sequence). CDR3 nucleotide sequence: TGTGCCAGCAGCCTCTATACGGACACTGAAGCTTTCTTT. This translates into CASSLYTDTEAFF.

In nucleotides, the CDR3 is TGTGCCGTCGCCCTTGGCAGGAGCAATCAGCCCCAGCATTTT. Its protein product is CAVALGRSNQPQHF. The V call is TRBV19, the J call TRBJ1-5; unclear D gene. V dropped 11 bases and J dropped 1 base, with 15 bases sitting between them. Germline CDR1 and CDR2: LNHDA and SQIVND (reference sequence). The CDR3 spans 14 residues.

DNA for the CDR3: TGCGCCAGCAGCTTTGGTCGGGGAGCGGGAAACACCATATATTTT. It specifies CASSFGRGAGNTIYF. J is TRBJ1-3 and V is TRBV5-1; D is ambiguous. The CDR3 sequence is 15 residues long. Germline lookup yields CDR1 SGHRS and CDR2 YFSETQ. Trimming took off 2 bases at V and 4 bases at J, with 13 bases between the two ends.

The V call is TRBV6-2 or TRBV6-3, the J call TRBJ2-3, with D possibly matching TRBD2 (6 bases). This CDR3 comprises 16 residues. Germline V gene sequence: CDR1 MNHEY, CDR2 SVGEGT. Trimming pared 2 bases from V and 6 bases from J, leaving 18 bases between. The CDR3 region has the DNA TGTGCCAGCAGTTACCCGGACTACCTCACCGGGGATACGCAGTATTTT. Protein: CASSYPDYLTGDTQYF.

This sequence joins TRBV7-2 and TRBJ2-6; 11 bases are a match to TRBD1. Germline V gives CDR1 SGHTA, CDR2 FQGNSA. V gave up 1 base and J gave up 4 bases; unmatched junction bases: 3. The CDR3 is 17 amino acids. CDR3 sequence reads: CASSLGTGGRGANVLTF. In DNA, the CDR3 is TGTGCCAGCAGCTTAGGGACAGGGGGCCGCGGGGCCAACGTCCTGACTTTC.

This clonotype was seen a handful of times. V gene TRBV3-1 combines with J gene TRBJ2-1, with D possibly being TRBD2 (7 bases). Looked up from germline, CDR1 is LGHDT and CDR2 is YNNKEL (reference sequence). The CDR3 extends over 16 amino acids. Trimming took 2 bases from V and 3 from J, leaving 14 bases between them. The CDR3 region is CASSQMGGGGYNEQFF. CDR3 nucleotide sequence: TGTGCCAGCAGCCAAATGGGCGGGGGCGGCTACAATGAGCAGTTCTTC.

The CDR3 region has the DNA TGTGCCAGCAGTGAGGCAGGGGAGGAGGAGCAGTTCTTC. This encodes CASSEAGEEEQFF. V and J are TRBV25-1 and TRBJ2-1; D possibly matches TRBD1 or TRBD2 (6 bases each). CDR1 is MGHDK and CDR2 is SYGVNS in the germline V gene. The CDR3 runs 13 residues. Trimming cost V 3 bases and J 10 bases, with 13 bases left between them.

This sequence joins TRBV12-3 or TRBV12-4 and TRBJ1-5, with D possibly matching TRBD1 (6 bases). Trimming pared 5 bases from V and 3 bases from J, leaving 11 bases between. CDR3 size: 14 residues. CDR3 sequence reads: CASSKGQINQPQHF. DNA of the CDR3: TGTGCCAGCAGTAAAGGACAGATCAATCAGCCCCAGCATTTT.

The sample holds a few counts of this clonotype. The V and J genes are TRBV12-3 or TRBV12-4 and TRBJ1-6, with D maybe TRBD1 (5 bases). Trimming removed 3 bases from V and 4 bases from J, with 10 bases in between. This CDR3 contains 15 residues. Here the CDR3 reads CASSFSGLYNSPLHF. The CDR3 DNA reads as TGTGCCAGCAGTTTTTCAGGGCTGTATAATTCACCCCTCCACTTT.

This clonotype was seen more than once but under ten times. This rearrangement joins TRBV14 to TRBJ1-2; 10 positions agree with TRBD1. Germline V gene sequence: CDR1 SGHDN, CDR2 FVKESK. This CDR3 comprises 17 residues. The J segment lost 4 bases and the V segment lost 1 base, leaving 9 bases of the junction unmatched. This CDR3 is CASSQVTGRDRGYGYTF. As DNA, the CDR3 is TGTGCCAGCAGCCAAGTCACCGGCCGGGACAGGGGCTATGGCTACACCTTC.

The genes are TRBV27 and TRBJ2-4; D gene ambiguous. The DNA end favors TRBJ2-7, so the J call may be wrong. CDR1 and CDR2 from the germline V gene are MNHEY and SMNVEV (reference sequence). The CDR3 is made up of 12 amino acids. Here the CDR3 reads CASSSATDEQYF. The CDR3 DNA reads TGTGCCAGCAGTTCGGCAACCGACGAGCAGTACTTC.

In its sample, this clonotype was seen a few times. This chain joins TRBV20-1 and TRBJ2-1; 9 nucleotides match TRBD2. The CDR3 is 15 residues long. The V gene's germline CDR1 is DFQATT and CDR2 SNEGSKA (reference sequence). V gave up 4 bases and J gave up 3 bases; unmatched junction bases: 7. Written as DNA, the CDR3 is TGCAGTGCTAATAGCGGGAGTAATCTCTACAATGAGCAGTTCTTC. As protein: CSANSGSNLYNEQFF.

The rearrangement links TRBV27 to TRBJ2-5, with a weak D call TRBD1 (5 bases). The germline V gene encodes CDR1 MNHEY and CDR2 SMNVEV (reference sequence). The CDR3 contains 13 residues. The ends were cut back, 3 bases at V and 10 bases at J, with 15 bases in the middle. The CDR3 protein is CASSFFGAVDQYF. In DNA form, the CDR3 reads TGTGCCAGCAGTTTTTTTGGGGCGGTGGACCAGTACTTC.

The V and J genes are TRBV3-1 and TRBJ2-7; perhaps TRBD2 as D (5 bases). There are 12 residues in the CDR3. The germline V and J ends were trimmed by 2 bases and 9 bases, with 11 bases remaining between them. Germline CDR1 and CDR2: LGHDT and YNNKEL (reference sequence). The CDR3 bases are TGTGCCAGCAGCCAAAACTTTCGGGGGCAGTACTTC. Its translation is CASSQNFRGQYF.

The chain employs TRBV4-1 and TRBJ2-3; D is perhaps TRBD2 (5 bases). CDR3 size: 13 residues. V was shortened by 4 bases and J by 9 bases, with 14 bases between the two germline ends. Germline V gives CDR1 MGHRA, CDR2 YSYEKL. CDR3 DNA sequence: TGCGCCAGCAGCCGCATTATCCGGGAAACGCAGTATTTT. It encodes CASSRIIRETQYF.

This clonotype was recorded many times. The rearrangement uses TRBV28 and TRBJ2-5; D unclear. Trimming took 7 bases from V and 9 from J, leaving 18 bases between them. The length of the CDR3 is 13 residues. Germline V gene sequence: CDR1 MDHEN, CDR2 SYDVKM. This CDR3 reads CASTHDRNMPQYF. CDR3 DNA sequence: TGTGCCAGCACCCACGACCGGAATATGCCCCAGTACTTC.

This clonotype was seen once. This chain links TRBV20-1 with TRBJ2-5, with D possibly being TRBD2 (5 bases). In germline, CDR1 is DFQATT, CDR2 SNEGSKA (reference sequence). The CDR3 spans 14 residues. V was pared by 3 bases and J by 4 bases, with 15 bases between. CDR3 DNA: TGCAGTGCTAGGCCCCGGGGAGAAACAGAGACCCAGTACTTC. The encoded protein is CSARPRGETETQYF.

This clonotype turned up a few times. V gene TRBV6-1 combines with J gene TRBJ2-3; 9 positions match TRBD2. Germline loops: CDR1 MNHNS, CDR2 SASEGT. The V gene end was trimmed by 5 bases and the J gene end by 3 bases; junction bases not matched to a gene: 18. This CDR3 contains 19 residues. The CDR3 DNA sequence: TGTGCCAGCAGTCCAGCGGGACTAGCAAGGGAAGGGGGGACAGATACGCAGTATTTT. Its protein product is CASSPAGLAREGGTDTQYF.

This clonotype was detected only a few times. Here the CDR3 DNA reads TGTGCCAGCAGACCAACCAGGGGGCCGGGCAATCAGCCCCAGCATTTT. Residues: CASRPTRGPGNQPQHF. The V gene is TRBV27, the J gene TRBJ1-5; 8 bases are a match to TRBD1. The CDR3 totals 16 residues. The germline V gene encodes CDR1 MNHEY and CDR2 SMNVEV (reference sequence). The V and J ends lost 6 bases and 2 bases, in that order; junction bases with no gene match: 9.

The gene calls are TRBV20-1 and TRBJ2-1; maybe TRBD2 (5 bases). Trimming took off 0 bases at V and 14 bases at J, with 23 bases between the two ends. In germline, CDR1 is DFQATT, CDR2 SNEGSKA (reference sequence). This CDR3 has 15 amino acids. This CDR3 is CSAREGGNRWEWEFF. CDR3 DNA sequence: TGCAGTGCTAGAGAAGGCGGAAACCGATGGGAGTGGGAGTTCTTC.

This clonotype came up a few times. J is TRBJ1-6 and V is TRBV7-3; 9 bases map to TRBD1. The J segment lost 7 bases and the V segment lost 2 bases, leaving 6 bases of the junction unmatched. The germline gives CDR1 SGHTA, CDR2 FQGTGA. This CDR3 has 16 residues. This chain's CDR3 is CASSLGQGRGNSPLHF. DNA for the CDR3: TGTGCCAGCAGCTTAGGACAGGGGCGCGGGAATTCACCCCTCCACTTT.

The genes are TRBV30 and TRBJ2-7; D not resolved. Looked up from germline, CDR1 is GTSNPN and CDR2 is SVGIG (reference sequence). Between the trimmed V and J ends, which lost 2 bases and 6 bases, there was a span of 14 bases. The CDR3 contains 13 residues. CDR3 residues: CAWSSPELTEQYF. The CDR3 nucleotides read TGTGCCTGGAGTAGCCCAGAGCTTACCGAGCAGTACTTC.

In regard to this clonotype: This could be a read error, since a much larger clone is one nucleotide away. The CDR3, as DNA: TGCAGTGTTAGCTTGGGACAGGGGATCAACATTCAGTACTTC. Translation gives CSVSLGQGINIQYF. The chain combines TRBV20-1 with TRBJ2-4; 10 bases fit TRBD1. CDR3 length: 14 amino acids. Trimming took 7 bases from V and 7 from J; bases not matched to a gene: 10. Germline CDR1 and CDR2: DFQATT and SNEGSKA (reference sequence).

This clonotype showed up just a few times. The genes are TRBV21-1 and TRBJ1-1. TRBV21-1 is a documented pseudogene. The CDR3 is 8 amino acids. The chain's CDR3 is CPNTEAFF. The CDR3 DNA reads TGCCCGAACACTGAAGCTTTCTTT.

Ten or more counts support this clonotype. CDR3 residues: CASRTPGAYEQYF. CDR3 bases: TGCGCCAGCAGAACCCCGGGGGCCTACGAGCAGTACTTC. The rearrangement joins TRBV5-1 to TRBJ2-7, with TRBD2 as a possible D gene (6 bases). Trimming stripped 5 bases from V and 2 bases from J, with 11 bases between. The V gene's germline CDR1 is SGHRS and CDR2 YFSETQ. The CDR3 loop spans 13 amino acids. The variable domain in full, with the rest retrieved from reference TRBV5-1 and TRBJ2-7, is KAGVTQTPRYLIKTRGQQVTLSCSPISGHRSVSWYQQTPGQGLQFLFEYFSETQRNKGNFPGRFSGRQFSNSRSEMNVSTLELGDSALYLCASRTPGAYEQYFGPGTRLTVT.